This T cell receptor (beta chain) stems from a study of cytotoxic CD8 clonotypes in ibrutinib-treated CLL. As concerns this clone: Its antigen is undetermined.

This table comes from immunoSEQ multiplex PCR, and its TCRdb copy is limited to in-frame clones, with some not included. The sample shows around 70,000 clones, over 75% of them seen only once. Study-level results: Higher circulating CD8+ T-cell counts strongly accompanied higher baseline clonality, above age-matched healthy donors.

The receptor was isolated from a human donor with chronic lymphocytic leukemia. The source material was PBMCs, sampled at disease progression, from a patient treated with ibrutinib.

The CDR3 nucleotides are TGTGCCACCAACCGGGGCCTAACCTACAATGAGCAGTTCTTC. The encoded protein is CATNRGLTYNEQFF. This sequence joins TRBV6-1 and TRBJ2-1; D is perhaps TRBD1 or TRBD2 (5 bases each). Germline CDR1 is MNHNS and CDR2 is SASEGT. Between the trimmed V and J ends, which lost 10 bases and 2 bases, there was a span of 15 bases. CDR3 length: 14 amino acids.